The sequence of this T cell receptor beta chain was determined in a study of control samples from healthy donors and cancer patients. Here immunoSEQ multiplex PCR was the method, and the copy in TCRdb shows in-frame clones only, minus some. The data contain 85,000 to 120,000 clones, 92% of them singletons. This clonotype originated in a woman younger than 35 in good health. Source material: blood.

The CDR3: CASTGGGVGTEAFF. The CDR3 coding sequence is TGCGCCAGCACCGGCGGAGGGGTCGGGACTGAAGCTTTCTTT. This chain uses TRBV10-1 with TRBJ1-1, with a possible D match to TRBD1 (5 bases). This CDR3 is 14 amino acids long. The V gene lost 7 bases and the J gene lost 5 bases, with 17 bases spanning the gap. Looked up from germline, CDR1 is WNHNN and CDR2 is SYGVQD (reference sequence).